This T cell receptor (beta chain) was sequenced in a study of Ad26.COV2.S vaccination and SARS-CoV-2 variants. Findings of the study overall: After vaccination, substantial breadth of spike-specific CD8+ and CD4+ responses was reported.

Treatment described: around 19 received Ad26.COV2.S at low or high dose, single or two shots; about five received placebo; per-sample allocation not given. Vaccine and placebo recipients were sampled on day 63 after the first injection. CDR1 and CDR2 from the germline V gene are SEHNR and FQNEAQ (reference sequence). The CDR3 sequence is 15 residues long. V lost 1 base to trimming and J lost 4 bases; unmatched junction nucleotides: 2. This clone has a single count. Its antigen is still unknown. Profiled with immunoSEQ multiplex PCR; TCRdb holds only in-frame clones, not every one. In the table there are fewer than 500,000 clones, approximately 92% of which are singletons.

The material was peripheral blood, obtained in a trial of Ad26.COV2.S vaccine versus placebo. The chain is built from TRBV7-9 and TRBJ1-4, with 8 bases fitting TRBD1. The TCR was taken from a person aged 18-65 years who received the Ad26.COV2.S COVID-19 vaccine or a placebo. Here the CDR3 DNA reads TGTGCCAGCAGCTTAGGACAGGGGCTTAATGAAAAACTGTTTTTT. This translates into CASSLGQGLNEKLFF.